The following is a T cell receptor (beta chain) sequence with its context. No antigen is known for it. The assay was immunoSEQ multiplex PCR, and TCRdb's table has in-frame clones only and misses some. The sample lists roughly 100,000 clones; over 75% were seen once. The CDR3 totals 15 residues. The germline V gene has CDR1 SEHNR and CDR2 FQNEAQ (reference sequence). Losses at the gene ends were 5 bases for V and 11 bases for J; bases not matched to a gene: 16. This entry comes from a study of OX40 agonist ivuxolimab in advanced cancers. General observations from the study: At 0.1-3.0 mg/kg, partial responders had clonal expansion among the lowest observed. The study did not work out the antigen specificity of the expanded peripheral T cells. Low normalized clonal expansion also occurred in some nonresponding patients.

The clonotype originates from an adult with an advanced solid tumor such as melanoma, head and neck, liver or kidney cancer. Sequencing used CD4+ or CD8+ T cells sorted from blood, obtained in a trial of the OX40 agonist ivuxolimab. This chain connects TRBV7-9 to TRBJ2-5; TRBD1 aligns across 8 bases. This chain's CDR3 is CASSVGQGGLWEQYF. In DNA form, the CDR3 reads TGTGCCAGCAGCGTAGGACAGGGCGGGCTCTGGGAGCAGTACTTC. The variable domain in full, with the rest retrieved from reference TRBV7-9 and TRBJ2-5, is DTGVSQNPRHKITKRGQNVTFRCDPISEHNRLYWYRQTLGQGPEFLTYFQNEAQLEKSRLLSDRFSAERPKGSFSTLEIQRTEQGDSAMYLCASSVGQGGLWEQYFGPGTRLLVL.